The T cell receptor beta chain under discussion was sequenced for a study of vaccination effects on CD4 cells after COVID-19. Germline V gene data show CDR1 as SGHRS and CDR2 as YFSETQ. V lost 0 bases to trimming and J lost 5 bases; unmatched junction nucleotides: 4. CDR3 length: 14 residues. Clones were read by immunoSEQ multiplex PCR, and TCRdb kept only the in-frame ones, dropping some. The sample includes some 63,000 clones, approximately 70% of them seen just once. This clone is a singleton in its sample. Its antigen is not known. Other DNA sequences within the sample encode an identical CDR3. The culture ran for around nine days before CD4+ T cells were isolated.

The V and J genes are TRBV5-1 and TRBJ1-2; 7 nucleotides match TRBD1. The sample in question was CD4+ T cells from PBMCs cultured without peptide, obtained before COVID-19 vaccination. The clonotype was recovered from a human donor who had a prior SARS-CoV-2 infection. CDR3 nucleotides: TGCGCCAGCAGCTTGGAGGCAGGGGGTTATGGCTACACCTTC. It yields the protein CASSLEAGGYGYTF.